This TCR beta chain was captured in a study of CD8 T cells in Susac syndrome. Sequencing of TCR beta was performed on blood CD8+ and CD4+ T cells. Germline-derived CDR1 and CDR2 are DFQATT and SNEGSKA (reference sequence). The CDR3 loop spans 17 amino acids. V lost 3 bases, J lost 4 bases, and 17 bases stayed unmatched. Random hexamers primed reverse transcription of about 0.5 to 1 ug RNA. An immunoSEQ multiplex PCR generated amplified TCR beta CDR3 products spanning 54 Vbeta and 13 Jbeta. Via MiXCR, TCRdb re-called the immunoSEQ multiplex PCR reads, giving one row per CDR3 protein. The repertoire consists of 300,000 to 350,000 distinct CDR3 sequences, with about 91% occurring once and the leading ten covering roughly 0.07%.

The chain uses TRBV20-1 and TRBJ2-7; 8 bases are shared with TRBD2. This clonotype was obtained from a human donor with multiple sclerosis. Sequenced material: CD4+ T cells from PBMCs. The CDR3 protein is CSASWIRAGVKGYEQYF. CDR3 nucleotide sequence: TGCAGTGCTAGTTGGATCAGAGCGGGAGTGAAGGGGTACGAGCAGTACTTC.